This T cell receptor beta chain came from a study of beta chain features in type 1 diabetes. General study results and limits: Type 1 diabetes patients showed a moderate but significant shortening of TCRB CDR3s in all four CD4+ subsets. Among patients, naive, central memory and Treg TCRB repertoires appeared more similar than among healthy donors.

The table lists this clone with a few counts. The antigen remains unidentified. Reverse transcription of all isolated RNA meant that expressed TCRB transcripts were sequenced. Deep immunoSEQ sequencing covered naive, central memory and regulatory T cell samples. TCRdb's table, derived via immunoSEQ multiplex PCR, lists solely in-frame clones and lacks some. The sample lists under 300,000 clones; roughly 20% were seen once. Only one heparinised blood draw was taken per donor, and its volume averaged around 120 mL. Sorting that relied on CD45RO/CCR7/CD25/CD127/CD95/CD27 yielded CD4+ naive, central memory, regulatory and stem cell-like memory cells. CDR1 and CDR2 (germline): SGHRS, YFSETQ. This CDR3 region has 16 residues. The ends lost 4 bases at V and 4 bases at J; junction bases unmatched: 13.

The TCR comes from a woman in her thirties or forties with type 1 diabetes. The gene calls are TRBV5-1 and TRBJ2-5, with 7 bases lining up with TRBD1. The sequenced material came from naive CD4+ T cells from blood. CDR3 sequence reads: CASSPADRVGVETQYF. Here the CDR3 DNA reads TGCGCCAGCAGCCCTGCCGACAGGGTGGGGGTAGAGACCCAGTACTTC.